Sequencing of this T cell receptor beta chain was carried out in a study of CD8+CD57+ T cells in acquired aplastic anemia. This clonotype showed up many times. The antigen remains unidentified. Those patients picked for sequencing had displayed CD8+CD57+ cell expansion on flow cytometry. Severe acquired aplastic anemia was diagnosed in all patients. No therapy had been given to the patients at the time of blood sampling. CDR1 and CDR2 from the germline V gene are LNHDA and SQIVND (reference sequence). This CDR3 comprises 16 residues. V lost 5 bases and J 2 bases, leaving 16 bases between the germline ends. CDR3 and TCR beta VDJ profiling relied on a genomic DNA template. TCRdb reprocessed the reads via MiXCR and lists one record per CDR3 protein. The repertoire holds about half a million distinct CDR3 sequences, with around 32% as singletons. Study-level points and caveats: Patients and controls turned out to have 25 to 35 CD8+ CDR3 sequences in common.

V is TRBV19 and J is TRBJ1-5; D ambiguous. The sequencing sample was made of sorted CD4+, CD8+, or CD8+CD57+ T cells (not recorded which) from PBMCs. The clonotype was recovered from a human donor with aplastic anemia. The CDR3, as DNA: TGTGCCAGTAGTTTCGAGGGTCTCGGGGGCAATCAGCCCCAGCATTTT. This sequence encodes CASSFEGLGGNQPQHF.